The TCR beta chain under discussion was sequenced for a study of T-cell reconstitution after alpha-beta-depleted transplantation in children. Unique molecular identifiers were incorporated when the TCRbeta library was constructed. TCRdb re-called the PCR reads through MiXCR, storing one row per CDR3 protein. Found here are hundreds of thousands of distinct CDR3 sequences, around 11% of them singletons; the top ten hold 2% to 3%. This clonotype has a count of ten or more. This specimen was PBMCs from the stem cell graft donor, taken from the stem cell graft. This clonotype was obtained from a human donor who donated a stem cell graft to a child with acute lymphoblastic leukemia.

CDR3 coding DNA: TGTGCCAGCAGTACTACAGGGCCCCAGCATTTT. Its translation is CASSTTGPQHF. This chain links TRBV28 with TRBJ1-5, with D possibly TRBD1 on 5 matching bases. Trimming removed 5 bases from V and 9 bases from J, with 8 bases in between. The germline CDR1 and CDR2 sequences are MDHEN and SYDVKM. The CDR3 is 11 amino acids.